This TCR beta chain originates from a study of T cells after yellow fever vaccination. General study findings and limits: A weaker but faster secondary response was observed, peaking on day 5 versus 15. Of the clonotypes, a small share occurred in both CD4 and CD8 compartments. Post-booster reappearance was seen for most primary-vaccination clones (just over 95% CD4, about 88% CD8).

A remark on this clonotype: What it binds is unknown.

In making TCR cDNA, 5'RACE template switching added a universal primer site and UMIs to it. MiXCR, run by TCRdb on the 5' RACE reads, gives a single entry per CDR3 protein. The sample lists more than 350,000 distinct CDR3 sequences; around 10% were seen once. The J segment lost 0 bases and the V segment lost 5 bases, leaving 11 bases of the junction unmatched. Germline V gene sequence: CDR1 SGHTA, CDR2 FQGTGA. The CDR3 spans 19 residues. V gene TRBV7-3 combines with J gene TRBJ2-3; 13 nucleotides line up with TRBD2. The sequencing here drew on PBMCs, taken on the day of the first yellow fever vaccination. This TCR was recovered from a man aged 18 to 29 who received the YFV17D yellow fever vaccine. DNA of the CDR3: TGTGCCAGCAGCCCCGTGGGGGGGGGACTAGCGGGGAGCACAGATACGCAGTATTTT. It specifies CASSPVGGGLAGSTDTQYF.